These 31 T cell receptor beta chains originate from one sample sequenced in a study of OX40 agonist ivuxolimab in advanced cancers. Assay: immunoSEQ multiplex PCR; the TCRdb copy retains only in-frame clones and omits some. Of around 95,000 clones in the sample, 89% were seen once. Sequences were derived from CD4+ or CD8+ T cells sorted from blood, sampled in a trial of the OX40 agonist ivuxolimab. These receptors all stem from an adult with an advanced solid tumor such as melanoma, head and neck, liver or kidney cancer.

The count of this clone is one. This sequence joins TRBV6-1 and TRBJ1-5; D uncertain. Trimming cost V 2 bases and J 0 bases, with 5 bases left between them. Germline loops: CDR1 MNHNS, CDR2 SASEGT. The CDR3 is made up of 14 amino acids. The CDR3 is CASSETYSNQPQHF. The CDR3 DNA follows: TGTGCCAGCAGTGAAACGTATAGCAATCAGCCCCAGCATTTT.

This clone was observed a handful of times. The chain employs TRBV6-4 and TRBJ1-5; 7 bases fit TRBD1. The CDR3 is made up of 14 amino acids. In germline, CDR1 is MRHNA, CDR2 SNTAGT. Trimming cost V 3 bases and J 6 bases; bases outside gene matches: 5. Here the CDR3 reads CASSEGGWGQPQHF. For the CDR3, the DNA is TGTGCCAGCAGTGAAGGGGGCTGGGGTCAGCCCCAGCATTTT.

The chain recombines TRBV4-1 with TRBJ2-1; D is undetermined. Trimming removed 1 base from V and 8 bases from J, with 15 bases in between. The CDR3 is 15 amino acids. Germline assignment: CDR1 MGHRA and CDR2 YSYEKL. The CDR3 nucleotides read TGCGCCAGCAGCCAAGTTGTGATCCGAGACGATGAGCAGTTCTTC. Amino acid sequence: CASSQVVIRDDEQFF.

This sequence joins TRBV7-9 and TRBJ1-6, with D hard to call. The V and J ends lost 5 bases and 7 bases respectively, with 15 bases between them. The germline CDR1 and CDR2 sequences are SEHNR and FQNEAQ (reference sequence). The CDR3 has 15 residues. The DNA for the CDR3 is TGTGCCAGCAGCGGGGTCGGGCCGTCAAATTCACCCCTCCACTTT. It yields the protein CASSGVGPSNSPLHF.

This clone was found once. The rearrangement joins TRBV30 to TRBJ1-4, with D tentatively TRBD1 (6 bases). The CDR3 is 14 residues long. Trimming shortened V by 5 bases and J by 11 bases, and 21 bases separated the two germline ends. The germline V gene has CDR1 GTSNPN and CDR2 SVGIG (reference sequence). This CDR3 reads CAWSGQTYSGKLFF. CDR3 nucleotide sequence: TGTGCCTGGTCTGGACAGACCTACTCCGGGAAACTGTTTTTT.

J is TRBJ2-3 and V is TRBV18; 7 positions match TRBD2. This CDR3 has 18 residues. The germline gives CDR1 KGHSH, CDR2 LQKENI. Trimming cost V 2 bases and J 6 bases; bases outside gene matches: 17. The CDR3 bases are TGTGCCAGCTCACCATTGAACAGGAGGATAGCGGGTCTGGATACGCAGTATTTT. This encodes CASSPLNRRIAGLDTQYF.

The table lists this clone with a count of one. This chain uses TRBV19 with TRBJ1-1; no definite D call. The CDR3 covers 14 residues. CDR1 is LNHDA and CDR2 is SQIVND in the germline V gene (reference sequence). V lost 4 bases and J 0 bases, leaving 9 bases between the germline ends. CDR3 sequence: CASSTAAVNTEAFF. CDR3 bases: TGTGCCAGTAGTACAGCAGCAGTGAACACTGAAGCTTTCTTT.

The table lists this clone with a count of one. The genes are TRBV7-9 and TRBJ2-4, with no clear D. V was pared by 5 bases and J by 4 bases, with 9 bases between. This CDR3 has 13 residues. Per germline, CDR1 SEHNR and CDR2 FQNEAQ (reference sequence). The CDR3 region is CASSLSGKNIQYF. CDR3 in DNA: TGTGCCAGCAGCCTCTCCGGGAAAAACATTCAGTACTTC.

The J gene is TRBJ1-1, the V gene TRBV11-2; perhaps TRBD1 as D (6 bases). The germline V gene has CDR1 SGHAT and CDR2 FQNNGV. The CDR3 consists of 16 residues. V was shortened by 6 bases and J by 0 bases, with 17 bases between the two germline ends. CDR3 loop: CASSYQGGGMNTEAFF. The CDR3 DNA is TGTGCCAGCAGTTACCAGGGAGGGGGTATGAACACTGAAGCTTTCTTT.

V is TRBV6-5 and J is TRBJ2-5; a possible D gene is TRBD1 (6 bases). V was clipped by 4 bases and J by 7 bases, with 13 bases between them. CDR1 is MNHEY, CDR2 SVGAGI, per germline. This CDR3 spans 13 amino acids. The CDR3 loop reads CASSFQGQMTQYF. DNA of the CDR3: TGTGCCAGCAGTTTCCAGGGGCAGATGACCCAGTACTTC.

This chain connects TRBV25-1 to TRBJ2-5; D is perhaps TRBD2 (5 bases). The CDR3 covers 12 residues. V was clipped by 6 bases and J by 1 base, with 6 bases between them. The germline V gene has CDR1 MGHDK and CDR2 SYGVNS. This CDR3 reads CASSGIQETQYF. For the CDR3, the DNA is TGTGCCAGCAGCGGGATCCAAGAGACCCAGTACTTC.

The rearrangement links TRBV6-1 to TRBJ1-1; D gene ambiguous. Deletions cut 8 bases from V and 1 base from J, with 14 bases between. The CDR3 sequence is 14 residues long. The V gene's germline CDR1 is MNHNS and CDR2 SASEGT. CDR3 sequence reads: CASGGRIGNTEAFF. CDR3 sequence (DNA): TGTGCCAGCGGCGGGAGGATCGGGAACACTGAAGCTTTCTTT.

V is TRBV5-8 and J is TRBJ2-7; 7 nucleotides line up with TRBD2. This CDR3 spans 14 amino acids. Germline values: CDR1 SGHTS, CDR2 YDEGEE. Trimming at V came to 4 bases and at J to 1 base, leaving 5 bases not matched to a gene. For the CDR3, the DNA is TGTGCCAGCAGCGCGAGCGGGATGTCCTACGAGCAGTACTTC. It specifies CASSASGMSYEQYF.

V is TRBV7-9 and J is TRBJ1-2; D may be TRBD1 (6 bases). The germline gives CDR1 SEHNR, CDR2 FQNEAQ (reference sequence). V lost 1 base and J 6 bases, leaving 12 bases between the germline ends. The CDR3 length is 14 residues. CDR3 in amino acids: CASSLVGGFDGYTF. The CDR3 DNA sequence: TGTGCCAGCAGCTTAGTAGGGGGTTTCGATGGCTACACCTTC.

The chain combines TRBV5-1 with TRBJ1-4; D is perhaps TRBD1 (6 bases). The CDR3 is made up of 14 amino acids. Germline V gene data show CDR1 as SGHRS and CDR2 as YFSETQ. The V and J ends lost 4 bases and 2 bases respectively, with 9 bases between them. CDR3 coding DNA: TGCGCCAGCAGCCAGACAGGTACTAATGAAAAACTGTTTTTT. Its protein product is CASSQTGTNEKLFF.

The chain uses TRBV30 and TRBJ1-5; 7 nucleotides agree with TRBD1. J lost 9 bases, V lost 0 bases, and 11 bases had no gene match. Germline CDR1 is GTSNPN and CDR2 is SVGIG (reference sequence). This CDR3 region has 15 residues. CDR3 in DNA: TGTGCCTGGAGTGTAACAGGGGCCATAGGCGGGCCCCAGCATTTT. Translated, it gives CAWSVTGAIGGPQHF.

The rearrangement joins TRBV30 to TRBJ2-2; D is possibly TRBD2 (6 bases). The V gene lost 3 bases and the J gene lost 4 bases, with 12 bases spanning the gap. There are 14 residues in the CDR3. From germline, CDR1 is GTSNPN and CDR2 SVGIG (reference sequence). DNA for the CDR3: TGTGCCTGGAGCCCGACGGGGGTCACCGGGGAGCTGTTTTTT. Translated, it gives CAWSPTGVTGELFF.

The rearrangement links TRBV27 to TRBJ2-5; 7 bases agree with TRBD2. The length of the CDR3 is 15 residues. The germline gives CDR1 MNHEY, CDR2 SMNVEV (reference sequence). V was clipped by 7 bases and J by 5 bases; unmatched bases: 13. The CDR3 loop reads CASTLTSRGEETQYF. In DNA, the CDR3 is TGTGCCAGCACCTTGACTAGCCGGGGAGAGGAGACCCAGTACTTC.

This clone has a single count. V and J are TRBV30 and TRBJ2-3; a weak D match, TRBD1 (5 bases). CDR1 is GTSNPN, CDR2 SVGIG, per germline (reference sequence). Trimming pared 7 bases from V and 2 bases from J, leaving 10 bases between. The CDR3 spans 12 residues. CDR3 bases: TGTGCCTTGAAGACAGACACAGATACGCAGTATTTT. Its protein product is CALKTDTDTQYF.

The chain combines TRBV30 with TRBJ2-5, with TRBD1 identical over 8 bases. Looked up from germline, CDR1 is GTSNPN and CDR2 is SVGIG (reference sequence). The J segment lost 5 bases and the V segment lost 5 bases, leaving 1 base of the junction unmatched. The CDR3 has 11 residues. CDR3 residues: CAWGDRETQYF. For the CDR3, the DNA is TGTGCCTGGGGGGACAGGGAGACCCAGTACTTC.

The chain couples TRBV5-1 to TRBJ2-7; either TRBD1 or TRBD2 may fit D (5 bases each). Germline CDR1 is SGHRS and CDR2 is YFSETQ. The V and J ends lost 0 bases and 7 bases respectively, with 23 bases between them. The CDR3 length is 17 residues. CDR3 protein: CASSLGMTAQRPPEQYF. CDR3 DNA: TGCGCCAGCAGCTTGGGAATGACAGCTCAGCGGCCCCCGGAGCAGTACTTC.

The chain uses TRBV11-2 and TRBJ2-7; D is unresolved. The V end lost 1 base, the J end lost 9 bases, and 22 bases lay between the germline ends. Germline CDR1 is SGHAT and CDR2 is FQNNGV. This CDR3 spans 16 amino acids. The CDR3 coding sequence is TGTGCCAGCAGCTTAGCGGCCGGCTTCTCATTTGACGGGCAGTACTTC. Its protein product is CASSLAAGFSFDGQYF.

The chain combines TRBV7-6 with TRBJ1-6; maybe TRBD1 (5 bases). Germline CDR1 and CDR2: SGHVS and FNYEAQ. The CDR3 is made up of 12 amino acids. The ends were cut back, 5 bases at V and 9 bases at J, with 8 bases in the middle. The chain's CDR3 is CASSPDSSPLHF. The CDR3 DNA reads TGTGCCAGCAGCCCTGACAGTTCACCCCTCCACTTT.

V is TRBV7-3 and J is TRBJ2-3; no definite D call. The length of the CDR3 is 18 residues. Per the germline V gene, CDR1 is SGHTA and CDR2 is FQGTGA. V lost 5 bases and J 2 bases, leaving 23 bases between the germline ends. The CDR3 protein is CASSPKRGNRYVTDTQYF. The CDR3 bases are TGTGCCAGCAGCCCCAAAAGAGGCAACAGATACGTCACAGATACGCAGTATTTT.

This sequence joins TRBV30 and TRBJ1-6; D possibly corresponds to TRBD1 (6 bases). Per the germline V gene, CDR1 is GTSNPN and CDR2 is SVGIG (reference sequence). Between the trimmed V and J ends, which lost 0 bases and 9 bases, there was a span of 15 bases. This CDR3 has 15 amino acids. DNA of the CDR3: TGTGCCTGGAGTGTACTTGGGGGGCGAGGTTCACCCCTCCACTTT. Translation: CAWSVLGGRGSPLHF.

The chain uses TRBV4-1 and TRBJ1-1; 7 positions agree with TRBD1. V shed 4 bases, J shed 1 base, and the junction held 6 bases outside the gene matches. The CDR3 extends over 15 amino acids. Germline V gene lookup returns CDR1 MGHRA and CDR2 YSYEKL. CDR3 in amino acids: CASSRVQGQNTEAFF. The CDR3 coding sequence is TGCGCCAGCAGCCGAGTACAGGGGCAGAACACTGAAGCTTTCTTT.

The chain combines TRBV15 with TRBJ2-1, with D perhaps TRBD2 (5 bases). The V and J ends lost 0 bases and 0 bases respectively, with 12 bases between them. Germline CDR1 is LNHNV and CDR2 is YYDKDF (reference sequence). This CDR3 contains 17 residues. The CDR3 loop is CATSRDVGGFSYNEQFF. The CDR3 DNA is TGTGCCACCAGCAGAGATGTGGGCGGGTTCTCCTACAATGAGCAGTTCTTC.

The chain employs TRBV5-1 and TRBJ2-2; 8 bases match TRBD2. The V gene's germline CDR1 is SGHRS and CDR2 YFSETQ. V shed 0 bases, J shed 6 bases, and the junction held 4 bases outside the gene matches. This CDR3 comprises 15 residues. CDR3 nucleotides: TGCGCCAGCAGCTTGGCCGGGGGGGCCGCCGGGGAGCTGTTTTTT. Its protein is CASSLAGGAAGELFF.

The V call is TRBV13, the J call TRBJ1-4; possible D gene TRBD1, 5 bases. V lost 6 bases and J 6 bases, leaving 11 bases between the germline ends. CDR1 and CDR2 (germline): PRHDT, FYEKMQ (reference sequence). The CDR3 is 13 residues long. Here the CDR3 DNA reads TGTGCCAGCAGGGGGCCAGGGTATGAAAAACTGTTTTTT. Its protein is CASRGPGYEKLFF.

This sequence joins TRBV5-1 and TRBJ2-7, with 11 bases that match TRBD2. This CDR3 is built from 17 residues. CDR1 is SGHRS, CDR2 YFSETQ, per germline. V lost 4 bases, J lost 3 bases, and 12 bases stayed unmatched. The CDR3 nucleotides are TGCGCCAGCAGCCCTGGGAATCTAGCGGGAGGTGGCTACGAGCAGTACTTC. Its protein is CASSPGNLAGGGYEQYF.

This clone is a singleton in its sample. The chain couples TRBV5-4 to TRBJ2-3; 7 bases line up with TRBD2. Trimming removed 0 bases from V and 0 bases from J; junction bases left unmatched: 4. Germline-derived CDR1 and CDR2 are SGHNT and YYREEE (reference sequence). The CDR3 runs 16 residues. The CDR3 is CASSLEAGRSTDTQYF. The CDR3 nucleotides read TGTGCCAGCAGCTTGGAAGCGGGGCGGAGCACAGATACGCAGTATTTT.